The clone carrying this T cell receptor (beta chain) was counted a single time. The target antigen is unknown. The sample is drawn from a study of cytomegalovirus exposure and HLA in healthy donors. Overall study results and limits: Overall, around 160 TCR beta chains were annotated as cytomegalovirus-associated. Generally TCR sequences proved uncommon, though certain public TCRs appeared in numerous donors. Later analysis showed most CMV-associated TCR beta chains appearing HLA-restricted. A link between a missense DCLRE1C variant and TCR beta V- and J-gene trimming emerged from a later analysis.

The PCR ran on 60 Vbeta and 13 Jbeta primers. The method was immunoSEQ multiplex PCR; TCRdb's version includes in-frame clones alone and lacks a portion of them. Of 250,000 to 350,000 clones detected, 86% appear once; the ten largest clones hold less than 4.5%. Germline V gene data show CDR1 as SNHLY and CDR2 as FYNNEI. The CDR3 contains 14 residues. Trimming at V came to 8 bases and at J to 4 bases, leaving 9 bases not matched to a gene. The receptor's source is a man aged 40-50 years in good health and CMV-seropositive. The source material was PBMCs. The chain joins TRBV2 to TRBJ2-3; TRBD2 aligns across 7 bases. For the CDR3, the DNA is TGTGCCAGCCTGAGGGAAGCGGGGTCAGATACGCAGTATTTT. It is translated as CASLREAGSDTQYF. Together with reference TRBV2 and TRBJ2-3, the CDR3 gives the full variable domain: EPEVTQTPSHQVTQMGQEVILRCVPISNHLYFYWYRQILGQKVEFLVSFYNNEISEKSEIFDDQFSVERPDGSNFTLKIRSTKLEDSAMYFCASLREAGSDTQYFGPGTRLTVL.